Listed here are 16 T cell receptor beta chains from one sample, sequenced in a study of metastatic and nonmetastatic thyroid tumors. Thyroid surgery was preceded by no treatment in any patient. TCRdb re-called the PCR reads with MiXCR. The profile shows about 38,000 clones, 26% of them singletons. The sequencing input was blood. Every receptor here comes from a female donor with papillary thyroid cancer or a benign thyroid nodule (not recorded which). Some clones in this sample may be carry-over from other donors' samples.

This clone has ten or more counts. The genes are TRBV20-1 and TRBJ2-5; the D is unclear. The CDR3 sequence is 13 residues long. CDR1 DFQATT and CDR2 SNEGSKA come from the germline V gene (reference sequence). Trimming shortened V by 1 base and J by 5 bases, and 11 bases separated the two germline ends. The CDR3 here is CSARAFIRETQYF. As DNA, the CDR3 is TGCAGTGCTAGAGCATTCATTCGGGAGACCCAGTACTTC.

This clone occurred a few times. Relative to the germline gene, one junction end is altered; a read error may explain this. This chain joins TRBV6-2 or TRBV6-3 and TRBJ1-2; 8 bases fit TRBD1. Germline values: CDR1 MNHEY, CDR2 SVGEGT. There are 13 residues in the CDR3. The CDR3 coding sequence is TGTGCCAGAAGTTACAGGACAGGGTATGGCCACACCTTC. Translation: CARSYRTGYGHTF.

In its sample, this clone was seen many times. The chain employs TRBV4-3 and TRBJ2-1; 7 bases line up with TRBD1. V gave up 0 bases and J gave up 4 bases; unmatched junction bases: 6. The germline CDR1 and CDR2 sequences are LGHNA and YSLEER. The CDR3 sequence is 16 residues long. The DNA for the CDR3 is TGCGCCAGCAGCCAAGATTGGGGACAGCTATACAATGAGCAGTTCTTC. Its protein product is CASSQDWGQLYNEQFF.

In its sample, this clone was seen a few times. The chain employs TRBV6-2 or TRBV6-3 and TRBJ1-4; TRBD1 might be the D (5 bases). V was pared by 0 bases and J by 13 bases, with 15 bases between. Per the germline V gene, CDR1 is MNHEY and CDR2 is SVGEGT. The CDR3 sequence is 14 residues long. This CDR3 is CASSYSIYGAGLFF. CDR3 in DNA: TGTGCCAGCAGTTACTCGATATATGGGGCGGGACTGTTTTTT.

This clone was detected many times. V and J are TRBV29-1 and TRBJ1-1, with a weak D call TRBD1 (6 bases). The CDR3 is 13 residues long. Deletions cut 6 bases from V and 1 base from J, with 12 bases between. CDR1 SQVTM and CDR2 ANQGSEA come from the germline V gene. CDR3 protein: CSVGANRNTEAFF. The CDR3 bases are TGCAGCGTGGGGGCAAATCGGAACACTGAAGCTTTCTTT.

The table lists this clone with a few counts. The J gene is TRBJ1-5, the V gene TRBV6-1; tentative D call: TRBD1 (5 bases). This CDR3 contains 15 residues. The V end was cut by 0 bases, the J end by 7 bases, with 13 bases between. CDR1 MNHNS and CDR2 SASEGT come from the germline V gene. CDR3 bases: TGTGCCAGCAGTGAAGCGGTGGCAGGGCGCCAGCCCCAGCATTTT. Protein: CASSEAVAGRQPQHF.

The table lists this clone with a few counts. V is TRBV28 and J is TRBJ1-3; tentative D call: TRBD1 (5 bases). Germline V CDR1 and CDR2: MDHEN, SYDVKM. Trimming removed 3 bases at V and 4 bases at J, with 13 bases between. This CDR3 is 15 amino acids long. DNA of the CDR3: TGTGCCAGCAGTTTGGGGGGGATGTGGGGAAACACCATATATTTT. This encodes CASSLGGMWGNTIYF. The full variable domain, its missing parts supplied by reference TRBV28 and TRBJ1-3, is DVKVTQSSRYLVKRTGEKVFLECVQDMDHENMFWYRQDPGLGLRLIYFSYDVKMKEKGDIPEGYSVSREKKERFSLILESASTNQTSMYLCASSLGGMWGNTIYFGEGSWLTVV.

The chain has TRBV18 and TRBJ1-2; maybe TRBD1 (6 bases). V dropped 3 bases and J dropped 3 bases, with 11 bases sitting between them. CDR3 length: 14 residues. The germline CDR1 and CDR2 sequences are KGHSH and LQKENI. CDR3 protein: CASSPDSRDYGYTF. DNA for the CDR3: TGTGCCAGCTCACCGGACAGCAGGGACTATGGCTACACCTTC.

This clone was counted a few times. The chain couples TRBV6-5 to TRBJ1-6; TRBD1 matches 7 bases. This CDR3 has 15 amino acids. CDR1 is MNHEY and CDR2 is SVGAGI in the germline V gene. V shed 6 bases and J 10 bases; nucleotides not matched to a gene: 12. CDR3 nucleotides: TGTGCCAGCAGCCAACTGCAGGGAGGGGGCTCACCCCTCCACTTT. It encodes CASSQLQGGGSPLHF.

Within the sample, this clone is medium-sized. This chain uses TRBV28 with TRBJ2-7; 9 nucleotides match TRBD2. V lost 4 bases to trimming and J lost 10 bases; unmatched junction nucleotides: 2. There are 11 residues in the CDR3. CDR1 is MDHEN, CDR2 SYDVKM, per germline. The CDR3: CASSSTSGQYF. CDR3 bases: TGTGCCAGCAGTTCGACTAGCGGTCAGTACTTC.

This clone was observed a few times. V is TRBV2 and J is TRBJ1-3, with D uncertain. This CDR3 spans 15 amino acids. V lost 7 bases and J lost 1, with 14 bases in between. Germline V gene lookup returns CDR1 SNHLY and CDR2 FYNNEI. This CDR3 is CASIFTAGSGNTIYF. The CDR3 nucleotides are TGTGCCAGCATTTTTACAGCTGGGTCTGGAAACACCATATATTTT. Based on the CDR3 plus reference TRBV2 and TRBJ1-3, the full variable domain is EPEVTQTPSHQVTQMGQEVILRCVPISNHLYFYWYRQILGQKVEFLVSFYNNEISEKSEIFDDQFSVERPDGSNFTLKIRSTKLEDSAMYFCASIFTAGSGNTIYFGEGSWLTVV.

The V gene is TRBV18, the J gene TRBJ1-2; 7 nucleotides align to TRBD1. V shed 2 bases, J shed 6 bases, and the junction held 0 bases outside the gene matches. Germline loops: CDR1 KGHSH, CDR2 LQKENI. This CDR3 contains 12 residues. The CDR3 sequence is CASSPDRDGYTF. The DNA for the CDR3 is TGTGCCAGCTCACCAGACAGGGATGGCTACACCTTC.

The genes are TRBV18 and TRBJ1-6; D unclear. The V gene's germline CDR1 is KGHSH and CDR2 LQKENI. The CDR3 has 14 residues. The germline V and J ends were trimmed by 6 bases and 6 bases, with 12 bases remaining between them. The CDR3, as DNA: TGTGCCAGCTCCCCCGAATGGCCTAATTCACCCCTCCACTTT. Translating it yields CASSPEWPNSPLHF. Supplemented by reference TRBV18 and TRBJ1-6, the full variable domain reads NAGVMQNPRHLVRRRGQEARLRCSPMKGHSHVYWYRQLPEEGLKFMVYLQKENIIDESGMPKERFSAEFPKEGPSILRIQQVVRGDSAAYFCASSPEWPNSPLHFGNGTRLTVT.

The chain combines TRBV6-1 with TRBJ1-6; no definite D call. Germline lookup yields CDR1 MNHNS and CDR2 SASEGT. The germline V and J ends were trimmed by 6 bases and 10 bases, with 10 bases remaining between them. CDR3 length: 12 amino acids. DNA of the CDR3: TGTGCCAGCAGGCAGGAGGGCTCACCCCTCCACTTT. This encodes CASRQEGSPLHF.

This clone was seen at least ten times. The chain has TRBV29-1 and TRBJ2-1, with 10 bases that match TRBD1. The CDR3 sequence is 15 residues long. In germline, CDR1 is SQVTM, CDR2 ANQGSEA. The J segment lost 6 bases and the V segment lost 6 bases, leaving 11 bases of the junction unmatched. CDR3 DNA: TGCAGCGTAACCAACCCGGGACAGGGGCTCAATGAGCAGTTCTTC. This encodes CSVTNPGQGLNEQFF.

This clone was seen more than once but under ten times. The CDR3 DNA is TGTGCCAGCAGTTTCGCGGGGGTTCAGCCCCAGCATTTT. This sequence encodes CASSFAGVQPQHF. J is TRBJ1-5 and V is TRBV27; a weak D match, TRBD1 (5 bases). Trimming shortened V by 3 bases and J by 6 bases, and 9 bases separated the two germline ends. Per the germline V gene, CDR1 is MNHEY and CDR2 is SMNVEV (reference sequence). This CDR3 has 13 residues.